The 9 T cell receptor beta chains below come from one sample, sequenced in a study of blood T cell repertoires in COVID-19. The data were produced by immunoSEQ multiplex PCR, yet TCRdb's version contains in-frame clones alone and is incomplete. The data show approximately 250,000 clones, with roughly 86% seen just once and 0.8% to 1% held by the top ten. Sequenced: PBMCs or T cells enriched from blood (not recorded which). The origin of the receptors is a woman aged 25-40 years who had recovered from COVID-19.

The V gene is TRBV7-2, the J gene TRBJ1-2; D is possibly TRBD1 (6 bases). The germline CDR1 and CDR2 sequences are SGHTA and FQGNSA. Deletions cut 1 base from V and 4 bases from J, with 13 bases between. This CDR3 region has 15 residues. In nucleotides, the CDR3 is TGTGCCAGCAGCTTAGGTCCCGGGACACCCTATGGCTACACCTTC. Translation: CASSLGPGTPYGYTF.

The CDR3 here is CASSASGGVRETQYF. In nucleotides, the CDR3 is TGTGCCAGCAGTGCATCAGGGGGCGTTCGGGAGACCCAGTACTTC. V is TRBV28 and J is TRBJ2-5, with 8 bases aligning to TRBD1. Germline CDR1 and CDR2: MDHEN and SYDVKM. Germline trimming cut 5 bases from V and 5 bases from J; bases unmatched to any gene: 10. The CDR3 totals 15 residues.

The V and J genes are TRBV7-3 and TRBJ2-2; unclear D gene. Trimming took 0 bases from V and 9 from J, leaving 8 bases between them. Germline CDR1 is SGHTA and CDR2 is FQGTGA. This CDR3 is built from 13 residues. CDR3 nucleotides: TGTGCCAGCAGCTTAACGTACAACCGGGAGCTGTTTTTT. It yields the protein CASSLTYNRELFF.

The CDR3 loop reads CASSSSGRALEQYF. The CDR3 DNA sequence: TGCGCCAGCAGCTCTAGCGGGAGGGCCCTCGAGCAGTACTTC. This chain connects TRBV5-1 to TRBJ2-7, with TRBD2 matching 12 bases. Losses at the gene ends were 3 bases for V and 6 bases for J; bases not matched to a gene: 4. The V gene's germline CDR1 is SGHRS and CDR2 YFSETQ. The CDR3 runs to 14 residues.

This chain joins TRBV18 and TRBJ2-1, with D perhaps matching TRBD2 (6 bases). The CDR3 covers 15 residues. Germline CDR1 and CDR2: KGHSH and LQKENI. The V end was cut by 3 bases, the J end by 3 bases, with 12 bases between. The CDR3 sequence is CASSPETSVYNEQFF. CDR3 DNA sequence: TGTGCCAGCTCACCCGAGACTAGTGTCTACAATGAGCAGTTCTTC.

The V gene is TRBV15, the J gene TRBJ2-7; maybe TRBD1 (5 bases). V was pared by 0 bases and J by 4 bases, with 10 bases between. The CDR3 consists of 14 residues. Germline lookup yields CDR1 LNHNV and CDR2 YYDKDF (reference sequence). The CDR3 bases are TGTGCCACCAGCAGAGATGGGGCGGCGTACGAGCAGTACTTC. Translating it yields CATSRDGAAYEQYF.

The chain is built from TRBV29-1 and TRBJ2-3, with 8 bases identical to TRBD2. There are 13 residues in the CDR3. Germline-derived CDR1 and CDR2 are SQVTM and ANQGSEA. The junction had 3 bases not matched to a gene; V was cut back by 5 bases and J by 2 bases. CDR3 sequence: CSVSLAVTDTQYF. The CDR3 bases are TGCAGCGTTTCACTAGCGGTCACAGATACGCAGTATTTT.

The rearrangement joins TRBV2 to TRBJ1-1, with a tentative D call TRBD1 (6 bases). In germline, CDR1 is SNHLY, CDR2 FYNNEI. With 6 bases removed from V and 1 base from J, the gap between germline ends came to 18 bases. There are 16 residues in the CDR3. The CDR3 coding sequence is TGTGCCAGCAGCGACGGCGCTGGGGGCCCGAACACTGAAGCTTTCTTT. Amino acids: CASSDGAGGPNTEAFF.

The J gene is TRBJ1-3, the V gene TRBV5-5; TRBD1 matches at 8 bases. V gave up 3 bases and J gave up 0 bases; unmatched junction bases: 17. The length of the CDR3 is 20 residues. Looked up from germline, CDR1 is SGHKS and CDR2 is YYEKEE (reference sequence). CDR3 in DNA: TGTGCCAGCAGCTATCGCATGCCCGTTGGACAGGGTTCCTCTGGAAACACCATATATTTT. This codes for CASSYRMPVGQGSSGNTIYF.